The T cell receptor (beta chain) under discussion was sequenced for a study of PD-1 blockade in classical Hodgkin lymphoma. Worth noting for this clone: Its specificity is not known.

Profiling relied on immunoSEQ multiplex PCR, and the TCRdb table lists in-frame clones only, not all of them. The sample has about 14,000 clones, around 82% seen once. Study observations and caveats: Complete responders showed a baseline diversity that resembled the diversity of newly diagnosed patients. Newly diagnosed patients had baseline TCR diversity that was reportedly lower than that of healthy donors. The drivers behind the repertoire differences, possibly disease activity or prior therapy, remain undefined. Any patient who commenced nivolumab under 1 year after ASCT was excluded.

This CDR3 is built from 15 residues. V was cut by 0 bases and J by 0 bases, with 3 bases left in between. Germline V CDR1 and CDR2: KGHSH, LQKENI. Each and every patient relapsed after autologous stem cell transplantation, and patients got differing brentuximab vedotin exposure. This sequence was found in a human donor with classical Hodgkin lymphoma. The sample here was peripheral blood mononuclear cells (PBMCs), taken at baseline. The gene calls are TRBV18 and TRBJ2-6; D uncertain. The CDR3 sequence is CASSPPGSGANVLTF. DNA of the CDR3: TGTGCCAGCTCACCACCGGGCTCTGGGGCCAACGTCCTGACTTTC.